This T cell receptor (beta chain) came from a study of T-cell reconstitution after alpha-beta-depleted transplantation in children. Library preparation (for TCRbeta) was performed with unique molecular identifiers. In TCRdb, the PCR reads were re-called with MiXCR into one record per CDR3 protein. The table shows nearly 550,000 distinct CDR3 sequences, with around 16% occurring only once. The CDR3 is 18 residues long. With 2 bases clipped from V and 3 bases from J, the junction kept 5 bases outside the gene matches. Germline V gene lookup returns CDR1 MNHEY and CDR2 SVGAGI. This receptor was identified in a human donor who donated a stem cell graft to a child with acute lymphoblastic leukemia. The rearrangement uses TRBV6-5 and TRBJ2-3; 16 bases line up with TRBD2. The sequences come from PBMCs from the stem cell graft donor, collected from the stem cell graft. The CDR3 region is CASSYGTSGRAGTDTQYF. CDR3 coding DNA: TGTGCCAGCAGTTACGGGACTAGCGGGAGGGCCGGTACAGATACGCAGTATTTT.